Listed below are T cell receptor beta chains from one sample, sequenced in a study of radiotherapy plus CTLA-4 blockade in lung cancer. Libraries were prepared by immunoSEQ multiplex PCR; TCRdb keeps only in-frame clonotypes and omits some of them. The sample shows about 80,000 clones, about 79% of them seen only once. This specimen was peripheral blood, taken from a patient treated with radiotherapy plus ipilimumab. The receptors come from a human donor with non-small cell lung cancer whose response to radiotherapy plus ipilimumab could not be evaluated. Some clones in this sample may be carry-over from other donors' samples. The CDR3 runs from the conserved cysteine through the conserved F or W. The D gene is left open where the match is weak. Clone size, where shown, is once, few, many, or a class for clones that have expanded.

j_gene,v_gene,d_gene,abundance,CDR3nt,CDR3aa
TRBJ1-1,TRBV9,NA,NA,TGTGCCAGCAGCGTAGCGAGAGACACTGAAGCTTTCTTT,CASSVARDTEAFF
TRBJ2-7,TRBV5-1,TRBD1,NA,TGCGCCAGCAGCTTGGCTGGCAGGACAGGGAATGGGGACGAGCAGTACTTC,CASSLAGRTGNGDEQYF
TRBJ2-5,TRBV7-9,NA,NA,TGTGCCAGCAGCTCTAGAAGGGGGGGCGTGGGTCAAGAGACCCAGTACTTC,CASSSRRGGVGQETQYF
TRBJ1-4,TRBV4-1,NA,NA,TGCGCCAGCAGCCAAGATGGGCAGGCCGGAAAACTGTTTTTT,CASSQDGQAGKLFF
TRBJ1-2,TRBV6-5,NA,NA,TGTGCCAGCAGTTACTCGAGACAGACTTTCTATGGCTACACCTTC,CASSYSRQTFYGYTF
TRBJ1-5,TRBV18,NA,NA,TGTGCCAGCTCACCCCAGGTTAATCAGCCCCAGCATTTT,CASSPQVNQPQHF
TRBJ2-5,TRBV7-6,TRBD1,NA,TGTGCCAGCAGCCCGATGACAGGGGGATCGGAGACCCAGTACTTC,CASSPMTGGSETQYF
TRBJ2-4,TRBV5-8,NA,NA,TGTGCCAGCAGCTTGGGGTGGGACTCCATTCTAGCCAAAAACATTCAGTACTTC,CASSLGWDSILAKNIQYF
TRBJ1-1,TRBV6-6,TRBD1,NA,TGTGCCAGCAGTGCGTCCCTCCGACAGGGGGGTGGTGAAGCTTTCTTT,CASSASLRQGGGEAFF
TRBJ2-5,TRBV5-8,TRBD2,NA,TGTGCCAGCAGCCCGGCCGGACTAGCGGGGAACGGATACTTC,CASSPAGLAGNGYF
TRBJ1-2,TRBV5-8,NA,NA,TGTGCCAGCAGCTTACATAGAGGACAGCGAGGGAACTATGGCTACACCTTC,CASSLHRGQRGNYGYTF
TRBJ1-5,TRBV18,NA,NA,TGTGCCAGCTCACCTTCACTACGCAGCAATCAGCCCCAGCATTTT,CASSPSLRSNQPQHF
TRBJ2-1,TRBV4-2,TRBD2,NA,TGTGCCAGCAGCCAAGATAAAGCGGGGGCCCCTTACAATGAGCAGTTCTTC,CASSQDKAGAPYNEQFF
TRBJ2-1,TRBV2,TRBD2,NA,TGTGCCAGCAGTGAAACTAGCGGGGGAGACTACAATGAGCAGTTCTTC,CASSETSGGDYNEQFF
TRBJ1-5,TRBV9,TRBD1,few,TGTGCCAGCAGCGTAGCTCCGACAGGGGATCAGCCCCAGCATTTT,CASSVAPTGDQPQHF
TRBJ2-3,TRBV7-2,TRBD2,NA,TGTGCCAGCAGCTTAGACGGGGGGTACTTTGATACGCAGTATTTT,CASSLDGGYFDTQYF
TRBJ1-2,TRBV19,TRBD1,NA,TGTGCCAGTAGTATCAAGGGGGCTTACTATGGCTACACCTTC,CASSIKGAYYGYTF
TRBJ2-3,TRBV7-9,NA,NA,TGTGCCAGCAGCGGTCGGGTGGGGGCCGGAGATACGCAGTATTTT,CASSGRVGAGDTQYF
TRBJ1-3,TRBV19,TRBD1,few,TGTGCCAGTAGTACCGGGACAGGGGATGGAAACACCATATATTTT,CASSTGTGDGNTIYF
TRBJ1-2,TRBV7-9,NA,NA,TGTGCCAGCAGCTTAGGGACGGGAAACTATGGCTACACCTTC,CASSLGTGNYGYTF
TRBJ1-6,TRBV19,TRBD1,NA,TGTGCCAGTAGTATCCTAGGGACAGGCGATTCACCCCTCCACTTT,CASSILGTGDSPLHF
TRBJ1-2,TRBV6-1,NA,NA,TGTGCCAGCAGTTCAAGAGAAAGCTATGGCTACACCTTC,CASSSRESYGYTF
TRBJ2-5,TRBV7-2,NA,NA,TGTGCCAGCAGCTTAGGTGGCTCCAGGGAGACCCAGTACTTC,CASSLGGSRETQYF
TRBJ1-1,TRBV5-1,NA,NA,TGCGCCAGCAGCTTATTGTCTGGGCAGAACACTGAAGCTTTCTTT,CASSLLSGQNTEAFF
TRBJ1-5,TRBV2,TRBD1,NA,TGTGCCAGTGGCCGGGACAGGGATCAGCCCCAGCATTTT,CASGRDRDQPQHF
TRBJ1-2,TRBV5-4,TRBD1,NA,TGTGCCAGCAGCGGCGGACAGGCCATCTATGGCTACACCTTC,CASSGGQAIYGYTF
TRBJ1-5,TRBV19,NA,few,TGTGCCAGTAGCACTCACGGGGGCAATCAGCCCCAGCATTTT,CASSTHGGNQPQHF
TRBJ2-2,TRBV5-4,TRBD1,NA,TGTGCCAGCAGCTCACGGGACAGGGGGATCACCGGGGAGCTGTTTTTT,CASSSRDRGITGELFF
TRBJ1-5,TRBV7-2,NA,NA,TGTGCCAGCAGCCCCTCATGGACTGGACAGCCCCAGCATTTT,CASSPSWTGQPQHF
TRBJ1-1,TRBV4-1,TRBD1,NA,TGCGCCAGCAGCCACCCGGGACAGGGTCTCACTGAAGCTTTCTTT,CASSHPGQGLTEAFF
TRBJ2-7,TRBV2,NA,NA,TGTGCCAGCAGTGAAGAGTCAGGGTCCGAGCAGTACTTC,CASSEESGSEQYF
TRBJ2-1,TRBV15,NA,NA,TGTGCCACCAGCAGATCGGACAGTCGCAATGAGCAGTTCTTC,CATSRSDSRNEQFF
TRBJ2-1,TRBV5-6,NA,NA,TGTGCCAGCAGCATACTAGGCGTTGGTAATGAGCAGTTCTTC,CASSILGVGNEQFF
TRBJ1-2,TRBV5-1,NA,NA,TGCGCCAGCAGCCCGGGCGGCCGAGGGTCCTATGGCTACACCTTC,CASSPGGRGSYGYTF
TRBJ1-2,TRBV6-5,NA,NA,TGTGCCAGCAGCCACCAGGGTGGCGGCTACACCTTC,CASSHQGGGYTF
TRBJ1-1,TRBV7-8,NA,NA,TGTGCCAGCAGTGGCCAGATGGTCACTGAAGCTTTCTTT,CASSGQMVTEAFF
TRBJ1-1,TRBV6-1,TRBD1,NA,TGTGCCAGCAGTGTTGGACAGGGGACCACTGAAGCTTTCTTT,CASSVGQGTTEAFF
TRBJ2-7,TRBV4-3,TRBD1,few,TGCGCCAGCCGTTATTTAACCGGGACAGGGGCTTACGAGCAGTACTTC,CASRYLTGTGAYEQYF
TRBJ2-1,TRBV5-1,NA,NA,TGCGCCAGCAGCGAACTGAATACTTACAATGAGCAGTTCTTC,CASSELNTYNEQFF
TRBJ2-7,TRBV6-1,NA,once,TGTGCCACTTACGGAGGGTACCTGGCCTACGAGCAGTACTTC,CATYGGYLAYEQYF
TRBJ1-2,TRBV16,NA,few,TGTGCCAGCAGCCAATGGGCAGGGGCCTATGGCTACACCTTC,CASSQWAGAYGYTF
TRBJ1-1,TRBV6-5,TRBD1,few,TGTGCCAGCAGCCACCGGGACAGGGAAGCTTTCTTT,CASSHRDREAFF
TRBJ1-2,TRBV6-1,TRBD1,NA,TGTGCCAGCACCCAAAGGGACAGGCAAAACTATGGCTACACCTTC,CASTQRDRQNYGYTF
TRBJ2-7,TRBV19,NA,NA,TGTGCCAGTATCGGGGGAGGCGAGCAGTACTTC,CASIGGGEQYF
TRBJ1-4,TRBV28,NA,few,TGTGCCAGCAGTTTAGGGGGGGGTGAAAAACTGTTTTTT,CASSLGGGEKLFF
TRBJ1-6,TRBV4-1,NA,NA,TGCGCCAGCAGCCAAGTCCAGAATCTTAATTCACCCCTCCACTTT,CASSQVQNLNSPLHF
TRBJ2-7,TRBV4-2,TRBD2,NA,TGTGCCAGCAGCCAACGGGCGGGGGACGAGCAGTACTTC,CASSQRAGDEQYF
TRBJ1-1,TRBV30,NA,NA,TGTGCCTGGACCCGGCGGTCCAGACCGAACACTGAAGCTTTCTTT,CAWTRRSRPNTEAFF
TRBJ1-2,TRBV6-6,TRBD1,few,TGTGCCAGCAGCCGGGACAGGGAGGACTATGGCTACACCTTC,CASSRDREDYGYTF
TRBJ1-1,TRBV27,TRBD1,NA,TGTGCCAGCAGTTTAATGGGGACAGGAGGGAACACTGAAGCTTTCTTT,CASSLMGTGGNTEAFF
TRBJ2-1,TRBV7-6,TRBD2,NA,TGTGCCAGCAGCAGCGGACTAGCGGGGTACAATGAGCAGTTCTTC,CASSSGLAGYNEQFF
TRBJ2-3,TRBV9,NA,NA,TGTGCCAGCAGCGTTGGTTGGGAGGATACGCAGTATTTT,CASSVGWEDTQYF
TRBJ1-2,TRBV6-6,NA,NA,TGTGCCAGCAGTGAGGAACGGTATGGCTACACCTTC,CASSEERYGYTF
TRBJ2-7,TRBV19,NA,NA,TGTGCCAGTAGGACCGGGACAAGTGCCGAAGGCGAGCAGTACTTC,CASRTGTSAEGEQYF
TRBJ2-3,TRBV6-1,NA,NA,TGTGCCAGCAGTGGGACCGTCTCGGGGGATACGCAGTATTTT,CASSGTVSGDTQYF
TRBJ1-2,TRBV2,NA,NA,TGTGCCAGCAGTGGGTCGTCAGGGGAAGGCTACACCTTC,CASSGSSGEGYTF
TRBJ2-7,TRBV4-3,TRBD2,NA,TGCGCCAGCAGAAGGAAACGGCCTCCGGGACTAGCGGGGGTGAACGAGCAGTACTTC,CASRRKRPPGLAGVNEQYF